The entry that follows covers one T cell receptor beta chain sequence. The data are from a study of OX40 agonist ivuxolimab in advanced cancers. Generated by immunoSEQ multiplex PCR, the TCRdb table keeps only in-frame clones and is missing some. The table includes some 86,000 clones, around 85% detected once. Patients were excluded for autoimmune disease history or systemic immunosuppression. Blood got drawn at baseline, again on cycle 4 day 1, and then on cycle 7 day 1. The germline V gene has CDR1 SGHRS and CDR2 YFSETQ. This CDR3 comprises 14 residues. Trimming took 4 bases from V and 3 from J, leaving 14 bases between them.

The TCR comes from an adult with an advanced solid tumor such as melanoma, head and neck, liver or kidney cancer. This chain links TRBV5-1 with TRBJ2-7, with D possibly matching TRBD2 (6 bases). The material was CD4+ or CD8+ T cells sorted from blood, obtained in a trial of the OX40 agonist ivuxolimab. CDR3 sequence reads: CASSRGLTDYEQYF. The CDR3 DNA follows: TGCGCCAGCAGCCGGGGACTGACTGACTACGAGCAGTACTTC.